This T cell receptor beta chain came from a study of OX40 agonist ivuxolimab in advanced cancers. As for this clone: The target antigen is unknown.

Clones were read by immunoSEQ multiplex PCR, and TCRdb kept only the in-frame ones, dropping some. The sample lists around 80,000 clones; about 91% were seen once. Broader study findings: Both CD4+ and CD8+ T cell populations in blood had undergone clonal expansion by week 6 at 0.1 to 3.0 mg/kg.

With baseline, cycle 4 day 1, and cycle 7 day 1 as timepoints, blood was sampled. This clonotype originated in an adult with an advanced solid tumor such as melanoma, head and neck, liver or kidney cancer. This specimen consisted of CD4+ or CD8+ T cells sorted from blood, obtained in a trial of the OX40 agonist ivuxolimab.

Here the CDR3 reads CASSSLNGNQPQHF. CDR3 DNA: TGTGCCAGCAGTTCCCTAAATGGCAATCAGCCCCAGCATTTT. The chain recombines TRBV28 with TRBJ1-5; no clear D. V was cut by 4 bases and J by 2 bases, with 9 bases left in between. The germline V gene encodes CDR1 MDHEN and CDR2 SYDVKM. The CDR3 consists of 14 residues. The full variable domain, rest sourced from reference TRBV28 and TRBJ1-5, is DVKVTQSSRYLVKRTGEKVFLECVQDMDHENMFWYRQDPGLGLRLIYFSYDVKMKEKGDIPEGYSVSREKKERFSLILESASTNQTSMYLCASSSLNGNQPQHFGDGTRLSIL.